This T cell receptor beta chain was sequenced in a study of blood T cell repertoires in COVID-19. Study context: Sites in the United States, Italy and Spain provided acute and convalescent COVID-19 samples.

The CDR3 has 13 residues. Trimming took 0 bases from V and 5 from J, leaving 8 bases between them. The germline V gene has CDR1 SGHDT and CDR2 YYEEEE. Assay: immunoSEQ multiplex PCR; the TCRdb copy retains only in-frame clones and omits some. The sample records around 260,000 clones, approximately 86% being singletons. The receptor comes from a woman aged 55-69 years with COVID-19, enrolled during active disease. The chain recombines TRBV5-6 with TRBJ1-1; D unresolved. The sample was peripheral blood. In DNA form, the CDR3 reads TGTGCCAGCAGCTTGGCCGCAGGAACTGAAGCTTTCTTT. Its protein product is CASSLAAGTEAFF.